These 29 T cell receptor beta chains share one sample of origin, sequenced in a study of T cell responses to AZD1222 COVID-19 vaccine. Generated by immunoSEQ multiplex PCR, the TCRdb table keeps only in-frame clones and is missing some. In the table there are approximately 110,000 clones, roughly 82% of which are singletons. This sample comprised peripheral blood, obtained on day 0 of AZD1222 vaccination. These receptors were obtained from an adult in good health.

As DNA, the CDR3 is TGTGCCAGCAGAGCGATAGCGGGGGATTTTTTCAGCACAGATACGCAGTATTTT. Translating it yields CASRAIAGDFFSTDTQYF. This chain joins TRBV27 and TRBJ2-3; 9 nucleotides match TRBD2. Germline V CDR1 and CDR2: MNHEY, SMNVEV (reference sequence). The length of the CDR3 is 18 residues. V trimming: 6 bases; J trimming: 0 bases; junction bases outside the gene matches: 13.

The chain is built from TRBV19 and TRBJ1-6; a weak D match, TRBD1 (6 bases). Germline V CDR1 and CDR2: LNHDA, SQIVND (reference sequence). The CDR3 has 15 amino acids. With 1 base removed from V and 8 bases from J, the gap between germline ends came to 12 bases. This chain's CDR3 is CASSIVGQWDSPLHF. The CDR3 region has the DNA TGTGCCAGTAGTATAGTCGGACAGTGGGATTCACCCCTCCACTTT. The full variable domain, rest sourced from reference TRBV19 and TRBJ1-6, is DGGITQSPKYLFRKEGQNVTLSCEQNLNHDAMYWYRQDPGQGLRLIYYSQIVNDFQKGDIAEGYSVSREKKESFPLTVTSAQKNPTAFYLCASSIVGQWDSPLHFGNGTRLTVT.

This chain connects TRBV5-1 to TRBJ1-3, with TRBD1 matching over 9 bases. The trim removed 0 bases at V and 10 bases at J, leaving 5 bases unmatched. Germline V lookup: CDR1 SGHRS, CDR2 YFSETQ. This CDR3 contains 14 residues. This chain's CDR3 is CASSLDRGRLTIYF. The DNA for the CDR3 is TGCGCCAGCAGCTTGGACAGGGGGCGGTTGACCATATATTTT. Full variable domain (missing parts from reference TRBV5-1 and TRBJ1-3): KAGVTQTPRYLIKTRGQQVTLSCSPISGHRSVSWYQQTPGQGLQFLFEYFSETQRNKGNFPGRFSGRQFSNSRSEMNVSTLELGDSALYLCASSLDRGRLTIYFGEGSWLTVV.

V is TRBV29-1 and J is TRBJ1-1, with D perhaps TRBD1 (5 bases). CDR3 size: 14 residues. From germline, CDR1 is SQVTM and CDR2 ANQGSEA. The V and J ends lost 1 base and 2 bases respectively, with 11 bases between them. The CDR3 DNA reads TGCAGCGTTGAAGTCTCAGGGTTCAACACTGAAGCTTTCTTT. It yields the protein CSVEVSGFNTEAFF.

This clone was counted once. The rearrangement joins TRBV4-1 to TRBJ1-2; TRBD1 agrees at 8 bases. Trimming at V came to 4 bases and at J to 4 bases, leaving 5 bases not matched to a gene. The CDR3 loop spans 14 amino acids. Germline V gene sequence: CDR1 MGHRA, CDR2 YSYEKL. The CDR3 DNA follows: TGCGCCAGCAGCCCGGACAGGGCTTTCTATGGCTACACCTTC. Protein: CASSPDRAFYGYTF.

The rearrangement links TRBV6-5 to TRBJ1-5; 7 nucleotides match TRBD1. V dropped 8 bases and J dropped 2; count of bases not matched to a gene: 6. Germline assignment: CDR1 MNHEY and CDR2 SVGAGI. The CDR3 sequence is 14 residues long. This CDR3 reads CASHQGVGNQPQHF. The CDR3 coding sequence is TGTGCCAGCCACCAGGGGGTCGGCAATCAGCCCCAGCATTTT.

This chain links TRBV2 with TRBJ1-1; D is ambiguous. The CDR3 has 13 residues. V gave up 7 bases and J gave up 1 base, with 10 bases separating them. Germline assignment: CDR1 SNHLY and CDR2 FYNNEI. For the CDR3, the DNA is TGTGCCAGCACCGACAACTCGAACACTGAAGCTTTCTTT. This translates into CASTDNSNTEAFF.

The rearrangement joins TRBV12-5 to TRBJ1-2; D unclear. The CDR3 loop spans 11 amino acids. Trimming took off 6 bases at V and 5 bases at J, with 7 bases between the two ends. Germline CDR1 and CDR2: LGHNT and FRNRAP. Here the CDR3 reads CASGRGYGYTF. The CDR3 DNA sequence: TGTGCTAGTGGCCGGGGATATGGCTACACCTTC. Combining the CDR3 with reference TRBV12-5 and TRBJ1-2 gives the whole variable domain DARVTQTPRHKVTEMGQEVTMRCQPILGHNTVFWYRQTMMQGLELLAYFRNRAPLDDSGMPKDRFSAEMPDATLATLKIQPSEPRDSAVYFCASGRGYGYTFGSGTRLTVV.

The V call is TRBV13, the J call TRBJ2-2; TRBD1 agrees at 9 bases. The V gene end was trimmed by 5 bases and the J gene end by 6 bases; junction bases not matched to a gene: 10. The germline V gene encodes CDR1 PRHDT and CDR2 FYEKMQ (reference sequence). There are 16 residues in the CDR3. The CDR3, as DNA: TGTGCCAGCAGCGTTAGACTACAGGGGGCGCCCGGGGAGCTGTTTTTT. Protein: CASSVRLQGAPGELFF.

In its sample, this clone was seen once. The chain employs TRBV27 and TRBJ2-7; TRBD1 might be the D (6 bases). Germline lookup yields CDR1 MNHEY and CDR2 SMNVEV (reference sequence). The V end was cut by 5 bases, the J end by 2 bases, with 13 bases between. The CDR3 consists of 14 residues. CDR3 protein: CASSHRQAPYEQYF. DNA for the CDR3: TGTGCCAGCAGTCATCGACAGGCCCCCTACGAGCAGTACTTC.

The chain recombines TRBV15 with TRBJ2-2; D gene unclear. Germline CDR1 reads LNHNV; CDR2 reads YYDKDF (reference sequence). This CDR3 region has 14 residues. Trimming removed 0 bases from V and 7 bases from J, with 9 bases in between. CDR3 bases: TGTGCCACCAGCAGAGAGAGGAGAGTCGGGGAGCTGTTTTTT. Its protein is CATSRERRVGELFF.

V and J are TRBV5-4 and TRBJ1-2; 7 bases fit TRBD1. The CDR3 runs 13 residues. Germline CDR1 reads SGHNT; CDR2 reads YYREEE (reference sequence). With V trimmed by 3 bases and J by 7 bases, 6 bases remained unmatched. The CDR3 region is CASSSDRIRGYTF. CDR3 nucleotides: TGTGCCAGCAGCTCGGACAGGATACGTGGCTACACCTTC.

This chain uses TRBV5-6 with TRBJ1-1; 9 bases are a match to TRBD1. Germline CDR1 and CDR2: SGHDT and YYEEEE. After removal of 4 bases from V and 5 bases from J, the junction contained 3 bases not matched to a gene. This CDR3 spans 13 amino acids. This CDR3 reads CASSRTGVTEAFF. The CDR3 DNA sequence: TGTGCCAGCAGCCGGACAGGGGTAACTGAAGCTTTCTTT.

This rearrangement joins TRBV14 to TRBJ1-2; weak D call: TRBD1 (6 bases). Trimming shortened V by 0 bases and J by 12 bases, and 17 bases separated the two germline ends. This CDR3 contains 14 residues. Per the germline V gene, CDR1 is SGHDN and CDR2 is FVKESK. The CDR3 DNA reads TGTGCCAGCAGCCAAGATATAAAGGGACACCGACACACCTTC. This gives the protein CASSQDIKGHRHTF.

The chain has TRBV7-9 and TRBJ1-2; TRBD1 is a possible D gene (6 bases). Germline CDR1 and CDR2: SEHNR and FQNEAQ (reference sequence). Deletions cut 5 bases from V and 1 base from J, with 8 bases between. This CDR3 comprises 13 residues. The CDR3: CASSQQGNYGYTF. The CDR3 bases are TGTGCCAGCAGCCAACAGGGTAACTATGGCTACACCTTC.

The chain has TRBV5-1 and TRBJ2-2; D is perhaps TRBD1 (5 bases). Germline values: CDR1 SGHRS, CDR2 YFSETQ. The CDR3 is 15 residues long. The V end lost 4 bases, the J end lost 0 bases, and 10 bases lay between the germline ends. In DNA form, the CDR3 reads TGCGCCAGCAGCCCGACAGTCCCGAACACCGGGGAGCTGTTTTTT. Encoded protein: CASSPTVPNTGELFF.

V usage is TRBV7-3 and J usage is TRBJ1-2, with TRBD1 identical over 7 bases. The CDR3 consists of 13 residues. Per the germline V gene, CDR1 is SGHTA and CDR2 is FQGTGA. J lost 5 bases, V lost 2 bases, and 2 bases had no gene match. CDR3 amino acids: CASSLAGGYGYTF. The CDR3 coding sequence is TGTGCCAGCAGCTTAGCAGGGGGATATGGCTACACCTTC.

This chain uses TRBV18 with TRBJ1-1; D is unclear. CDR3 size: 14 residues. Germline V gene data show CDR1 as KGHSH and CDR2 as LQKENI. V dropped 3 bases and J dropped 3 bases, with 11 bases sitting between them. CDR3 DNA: TGTGCCAGCTCACCCACAGATGGCGACACTGAAGCTTTCTTT. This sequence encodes CASSPTDGDTEAFF. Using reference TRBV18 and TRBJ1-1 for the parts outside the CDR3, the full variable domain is NAGVMQNPRHLVRRRGQEARLRCSPMKGHSHVYWYRQLPEEGLKFMVYLQKENIIDESGMPKERFSAEFPKEGPSILRIQQVVRGDSAAYFCASSPTDGDTEAFFGQGTRLTVV.

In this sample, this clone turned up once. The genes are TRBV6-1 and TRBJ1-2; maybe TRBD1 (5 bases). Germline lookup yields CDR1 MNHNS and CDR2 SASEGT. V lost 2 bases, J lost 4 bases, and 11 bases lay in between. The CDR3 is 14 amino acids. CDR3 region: CASSERGQVYGYTF. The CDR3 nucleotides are TGTGCCAGCAGTGAAAGGGGTCAGGTCTATGGCTACACCTTC.

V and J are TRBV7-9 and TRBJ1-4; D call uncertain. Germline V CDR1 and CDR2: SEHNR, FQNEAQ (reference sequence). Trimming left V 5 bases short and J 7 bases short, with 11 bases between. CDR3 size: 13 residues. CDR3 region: CASSRAGSEKLFF. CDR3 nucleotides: TGTGCCAGCAGCAGGGCGGGGAGTGAAAAACTGTTTTTT. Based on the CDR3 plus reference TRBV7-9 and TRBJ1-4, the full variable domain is DTGVSQNPRHKITKRGQNVTFRCDPISEHNRLYWYRQTLGQGPEFLTYFQNEAQLEKSRLLSDRFSAERPKGSFSTLEIQRTEQGDSAMYLCASSRAGSEKLFFGSGTQLSVL.

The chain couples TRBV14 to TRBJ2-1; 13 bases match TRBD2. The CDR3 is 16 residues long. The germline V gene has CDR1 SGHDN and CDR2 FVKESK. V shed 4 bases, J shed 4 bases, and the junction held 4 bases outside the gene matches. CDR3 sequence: CASSRTSGGAYNEQFF. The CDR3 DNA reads TGTGCCAGCAGCCGCACTAGCGGGGGGGCTTACAATGAGCAGTTCTTC.

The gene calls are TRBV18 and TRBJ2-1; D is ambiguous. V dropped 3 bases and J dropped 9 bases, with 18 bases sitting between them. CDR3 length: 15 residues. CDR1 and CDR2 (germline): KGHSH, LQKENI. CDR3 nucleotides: TGTGCCAGCTCACCCGACACCCGAGTATTGGGTGAGCAGTTCTTC. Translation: CASSPDTRVLGEQFF.

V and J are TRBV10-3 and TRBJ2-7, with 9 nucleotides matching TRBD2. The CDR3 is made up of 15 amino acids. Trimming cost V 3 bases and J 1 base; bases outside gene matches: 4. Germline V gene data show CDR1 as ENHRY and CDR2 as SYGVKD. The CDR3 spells CAISDGTSISYEQYF. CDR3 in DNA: TGTGCCATCAGTGATGGGACTAGCATTTCCTACGAGCAGTACTTC.

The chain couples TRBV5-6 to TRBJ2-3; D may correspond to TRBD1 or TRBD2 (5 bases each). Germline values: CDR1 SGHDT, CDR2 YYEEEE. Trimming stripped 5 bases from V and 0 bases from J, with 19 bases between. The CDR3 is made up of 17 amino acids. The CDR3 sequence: CASRRGPLLSSTDTQYF. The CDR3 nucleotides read TGTGCCAGCAGGAGGGGTCCACTTCTTTCTAGCACAGATACGCAGTATTTT.

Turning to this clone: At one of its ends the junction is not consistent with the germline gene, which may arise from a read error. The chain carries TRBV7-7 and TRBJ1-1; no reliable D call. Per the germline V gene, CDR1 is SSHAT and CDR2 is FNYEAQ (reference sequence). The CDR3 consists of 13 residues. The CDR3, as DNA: TGTGCTAGCAGCTTAGACGTCGGCACTGAAGCTTTCTTT. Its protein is CASSLDVGTEAFF.

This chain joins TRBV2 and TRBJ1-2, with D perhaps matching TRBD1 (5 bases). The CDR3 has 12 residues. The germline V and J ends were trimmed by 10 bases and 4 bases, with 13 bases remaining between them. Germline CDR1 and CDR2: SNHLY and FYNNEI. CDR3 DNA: TGTGCCAACCACGACAGACTCTATGGCTACACCTTC. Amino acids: CANHDRLYGYTF.

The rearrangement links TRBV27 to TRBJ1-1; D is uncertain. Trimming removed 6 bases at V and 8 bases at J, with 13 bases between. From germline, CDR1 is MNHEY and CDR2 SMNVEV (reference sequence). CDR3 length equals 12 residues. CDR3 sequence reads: CASSHPGREAFF. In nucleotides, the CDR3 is TGTGCCAGCAGCCATCCGGGCAGAGAAGCTTTCTTT.

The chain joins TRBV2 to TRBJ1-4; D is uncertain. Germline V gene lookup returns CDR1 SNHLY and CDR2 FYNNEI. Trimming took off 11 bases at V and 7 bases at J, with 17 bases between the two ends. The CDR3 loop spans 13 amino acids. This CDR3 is CAGKEGPGEKLFF. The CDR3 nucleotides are TGTGCCGGGAAGGAAGGTCCAGGTGAAAAACTGTTTTTT.

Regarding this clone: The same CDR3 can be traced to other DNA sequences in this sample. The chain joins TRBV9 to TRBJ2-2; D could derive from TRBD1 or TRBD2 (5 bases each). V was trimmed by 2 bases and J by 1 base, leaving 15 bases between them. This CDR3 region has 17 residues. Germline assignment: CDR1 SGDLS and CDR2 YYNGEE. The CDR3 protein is CASSVTPGTGNTGELFF. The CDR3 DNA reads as TGTGCCAGCAGCGTTACCCCCGGGACGGGGAACACCGGGGAGCTGTTTTTT.